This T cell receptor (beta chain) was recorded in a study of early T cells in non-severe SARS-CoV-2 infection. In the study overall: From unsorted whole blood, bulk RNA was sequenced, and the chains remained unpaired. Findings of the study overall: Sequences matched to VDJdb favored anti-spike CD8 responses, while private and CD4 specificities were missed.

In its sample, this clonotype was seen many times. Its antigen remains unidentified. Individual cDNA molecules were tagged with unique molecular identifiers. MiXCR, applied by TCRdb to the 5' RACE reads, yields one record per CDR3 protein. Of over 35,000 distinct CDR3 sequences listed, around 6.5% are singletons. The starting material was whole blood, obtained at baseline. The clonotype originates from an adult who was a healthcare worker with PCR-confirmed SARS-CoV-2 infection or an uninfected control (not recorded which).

CDR3 bases: TGCAGTGCTAGATCTACTAGCGGAAGGGAGACCCAGTACTTC. As protein: CSARSTSGRETQYF. This sequence joins TRBV20-1 and TRBJ2-5; TRBD2 aligns across 8 bases. The length of the CDR3 is 14 residues. J was trimmed by 5 bases and V by 2 bases; bases with no gene match: 7. The germline V gene encodes CDR1 DFQATT and CDR2 SNEGSKA (reference sequence).